This T cell receptor (beta chain) comes out of a study of T cell responses to AZD1222 COVID-19 vaccine. The germline V and J ends were trimmed by 1 base and 0 bases, with 10 bases remaining between them. The length of the CDR3 is 16 residues. Per germline, CDR1 LGHNA and CDR2 YNFKEQ. Points from the study as a whole: Among spike-specific TCRs, nearly half reportedly target unmutated variant regions.

Of note for this clone: Antigen unknown.

The data were produced by immunoSEQ multiplex PCR, yet TCRdb's version contains in-frame clones alone and is incomplete. The sample carries about 110,000 clones, about 90% recorded once. The chain carries TRBV4-2 and TRBJ1-3; perhaps TRBD1 as D (6 bases). Sequencing was performed on peripheral blood, taken 28 days after the second AZD1222 dose. The clonotype originates from an adult who received the AZD1222 COVID-19 vaccine. The chain's CDR3 is CASSQVGQNSGNTIYF. CDR3 in DNA: TGTGCCAGCAGCCAAGTCGGACAGAACTCTGGAAACACCATATATTTT.